These 31 T cell receptor beta chains were all obtained from the same sample, sequenced in a study of blood T cell repertoires in COVID-19. Using immunoSEQ multiplex PCR, the repertoire was profiled, and TCRdb retains in-frame clones only, with some absent. The sample consists of about 71,000 clones, about 80% of them appearing once. The sequencing input was peripheral blood. The receptors derive from a woman of 80 years or more with acute or convalescent COVID-19.

Only one count was recorded for this clone. The chain joins TRBV19 to TRBJ1-6, with TRBD1 matching 8 bases. The CDR3 covers 13 residues. V was clipped by 10 bases and J by 9 bases; unmatched bases: 8. Germline CDR1 is LNHDA and CDR2 is SQIVND (reference sequence). CDR3 sequence (DNA): TGTGCCACCGGACAGGGAGTGAGTTCACCCCTCCACTTT. Translating it yields CATGQGVSSPLHF.

This rearrangement joins TRBV28 to TRBJ2-2, with 10 bases aligning to TRBD1. J gave up 4 bases and V 5 bases, and 4 bases lay outside the gene matches. In germline, CDR1 is MDHEN, CDR2 SYDVKM. The CDR3 extends over 15 amino acids. CDR3 residues: CASSGDRGATGELFF. The CDR3 region has the DNA TGTGCCAGCAGTGGGGACAGGGGAGCCACCGGGGAGCTGTTTTTT.

The chain has TRBV7-2 and TRBJ2-3; TRBD2 is a possible D gene (5 bases). Looked up from germline, CDR1 is SGHTA and CDR2 is FQGNSA. V gave up 6 bases and J gave up 0 bases, with 10 bases separating them. The CDR3 covers 14 residues. CDR3 loop: CASRDGGSTDTQYF. CDR3 nucleotides: TGTGCCAGCAGGGACGGCGGGAGCACAGATACGCAGTATTTT.

This chain joins TRBV6-5 and TRBJ1-4; 7 bases map to TRBD1. The CDR3 totals 14 residues. The germline gives CDR1 MNHEY, CDR2 SVGAGI. V shed 5 bases, J shed 8 bases, and the junction held 8 bases outside the gene matches. CDR3 region: CASSPRQGWEKLFF. CDR3 coding DNA: TGTGCCAGCAGTCCTAGACAGGGTTGGGAAAAACTGTTTTTT.

V usage is TRBV11-2 and J usage is TRBJ2-1; the match to TRBD2 covers 7 bases. V trimming: 1 base; J trimming: 5 bases; junction bases outside the gene matches: 2. In germline, CDR1 is SGHAT, CDR2 FQNNGV. The CDR3 has 14 residues. CDR3 residues: CASSLGLADNEQFF. The CDR3 nucleotides read TGTGCCAGCAGCTTAGGACTAGCCGACAATGAGCAGTTCTTC.

On this clone itself: A read error may produce the germline difference seen at one junction end. This rearrangement joins TRBV6-5 to TRBJ1-1, with TRBD1 as a possible D gene (5 bases). Germline-derived CDR1 and CDR2 are MNHEY and SVGAGI. There are 16 residues in the CDR3. This CDR3 is CASSHSAGPMNTEAFF. The CDR3 DNA is TGTGCCAGCAGTCACTCAGCGGGGCCTATGAACACTGAAGCTTTCTTT.

This chain links TRBV7-2 with TRBJ2-1, with 7 nucleotides matching TRBD2. Unmatched junction bases numbered 8, after V lost 1 base and J lost 8 bases. Germline loops: CDR1 SGHTA, CDR2 FQGNSA. CDR3 size: 15 residues. CDR3 sequence reads: CASSLVAGEGYEQFF. The CDR3 coding sequence is TGTGCCAGCAGCTTAGTGGCGGGAGAAGGGTATGAGCAGTTCTTC.

The chain is built from TRBV10-3 and TRBJ1-4; 9 nucleotides align to TRBD1. Trimming removed 0 bases from V and 5 bases from J; junction bases left unmatched: 7. This CDR3 spans 17 amino acids. Per germline, CDR1 ENHRY and CDR2 SYGVKD. CDR3 amino acids: CAISESWIGTGNEKLFF. The CDR3 region has the DNA TGTGCCATCAGTGAGTCATGGATAGGGACAGGGAATGAAAAACTGTTTTTT.

This rearrangement joins TRBV9 to TRBJ2-7; 10 bases fit TRBD1. Looked up from germline, CDR1 is SGDLS and CDR2 is YYNGEE. CDR3 size: 15 residues. V shed 3 bases, J shed 6 bases, and the junction held 9 bases outside the gene matches. CDR3 region: CASSEPGQGSLEQYF. DNA of the CDR3: TGTGCCAGCAGCGAACCGGGACAGGGGAGCCTCGAGCAGTACTTC.

The rearrangement joins TRBV7-3 to TRBJ2-7, with D possibly being TRBD1 (6 bases). Germline V gene data show CDR1 as SGHTA and CDR2 as FQGTGA. V was shortened by 2 bases and J by 0 bases, with 8 bases between the two germline ends. This CDR3 is 14 amino acids long. CDR3 nucleotides: TGTGCCAGCAGCTTAGACAGGTTCTCCTACGAGCAGTACTTC. Amino acids: CASSLDRFSYEQYF.

This chain joins TRBV29-1 and TRBJ2-7; maybe TRBD2 (6 bases). The ends were cut back, 4 bases at V and 0 bases at J, with 10 bases in the middle. Germline V gene lookup returns CDR1 SQVTM and CDR2 ANQGSEA. The CDR3 consists of 13 residues. The chain's CDR3 is CSVAGVPSYEQYF. CDR3 bases: TGCAGCGTTGCGGGGGTCCCCTCCTACGAGCAGTACTTC.

The rearrangement links TRBV2 to TRBJ2-1, with 9 bases identical to TRBD2. This CDR3 spans 13 amino acids. J gave up 5 bases and V 8 bases, and 4 bases lay outside the gene matches. CDR1 is SNHLY, CDR2 FYNNEI, per germline. CDR3 nucleotides: TGTGCCAGCGGCCTAGCGGGAAACAATGAGCAGTTCTTC. Translation gives CASGLAGNNEQFF.

This chain connects TRBV27 to TRBJ2-7; 10 bases are a match to TRBD1. The CDR3 consists of 15 residues. With 4 bases clipped from V and 4 bases from J, the junction kept 7 bases outside the gene matches. Germline loops: CDR1 MNHEY, CDR2 SMNVEV (reference sequence). The CDR3, as DNA: TGTGCCAGCAGTTCTTACCGGGACAGGGGATACGAGCAGTACTTC. Protein sequence: CASSSYRDRGYEQYF.

The V and J genes are TRBV10-3 and TRBJ1-2; D not resolved. From germline, CDR1 is ENHRY and CDR2 SYGVKD. The ends were cut back, 2 bases at V and 8 bases at J, with 12 bases in the middle. There are 13 residues in the CDR3. CDR3 amino acids: CAISEEVRRGYTF. CDR3 nucleotide sequence: TGTGCCATCAGTGAGGAGGTCCGTCGGGGCTACACCTTC.

This chain connects TRBV6-2 or TRBV6-3 to TRBJ2-1, with TRBD2 matching 12 bases. This CDR3 spans 16 amino acids. Trimming removed 6 bases from V and 4 bases from J; junction bases left unmatched: 7. The germline V gene has CDR1 MNHEY and CDR2 SVGEGT. Here the CDR3 reads CASSTSSGGVYNEQFF. In DNA, the CDR3 is TGTGCCAGCAGCACCTCTAGCGGGGGGGTGTACAATGAGCAGTTCTTC.

This chain connects TRBV7-9 to TRBJ2-1; 7 positions agree with TRBD2. J was trimmed by 3 bases and V by 3 bases; bases with no gene match: 8. This CDR3 is built from 16 residues. CDR1 is SEHNR, CDR2 FQNEAQ, per germline (reference sequence). Written as DNA, the CDR3 is TGTGCCAGCAGCTTCCAGCGGGGAGCGGGCTACAATGAGCAGTTCTTC. This codes for CASSFQRGAGYNEQFF.

This clone was seen repeatedly, ten times or more. The rearrangement links TRBV7-2 to TRBJ2-7; TRBD2 agrees at 12 bases. The V and J ends lost 2 bases and 3 bases, in that order; junction bases with no gene match: 2. The CDR3 has 15 amino acids. Germline CDR1 reads SGHTA; CDR2 reads FQGNSA. The CDR3 spells CASSLKLAGGYEQYF. The CDR3 DNA is TGTGCCAGCAGCTTAAAACTAGCGGGGGGCTACGAGCAGTACTTC.

V usage is TRBV5-6 and J usage is TRBJ2-2, with D maybe TRBD1 (8 bases). This CDR3 is built from 15 residues. The V end was cut by 4 bases, the J end by 4 bases, with 14 bases between. The V gene's germline CDR1 is SGHDT and CDR2 YYEEEE. CDR3 sequence reads: CASSVDREGTGELFF. The DNA for the CDR3 is TGTGCCAGCAGCGTGGACAGGGAGGGCACCGGGGAGCTGTTTTTT. The full variable domain, its missing parts supplied by reference TRBV5-6 and TRBJ2-2, is DAGVTQSPTHLIKTRGQQVTLRCSPKSGHDTVSWYQQALGQGPQFIFQYYEEEERQRGNFPDRFSGHQFPNYSSELNVNALLLGDSALYLCASSVDREGTGELFFGEGSRLTVL.

The chain is built from TRBV14 and TRBJ2-2; TRBD2 matches at 10 bases. The CDR3 spans 15 residues. Trimming cost V 0 bases and J 9 bases; bases outside gene matches: 4. Germline CDR1 and CDR2: SGHDN and FVKESK. CDR3 sequence reads: CASSQEGLAARELFF. The CDR3 DNA is TGTGCCAGCAGCCAAGAAGGACTAGCGGCCAGGGAGCTGTTTTTT. The full variable domain, in which reference TRBV14 and TRBJ2-2 provide the parts outside the CDR3, is EAGVTQFPSHSVIEKGQTVTLRCDPISGHDNLYWYRRVMGKEIKFLLHFVKESKQDESGMPNNRFLAERTGGTYSTLKVQPAELEDSGVYFCASSQEGLAARELFFGEGSRLTVL.

V and J are TRBV10-3 and TRBJ2-3; perhaps TRBD1 as D (6 bases). Germline CDR1 ENHRY, CDR2 SYGVKD. Trimming stripped 6 bases from V and 2 bases from J, with 15 bases between. The length of the CDR3 is 15 residues. The CDR3 sequence is CAIRTDSSVTDTQYF. The CDR3, as DNA: TGTGCCATCAGGACGGACAGCTCAGTCACAGATACGCAGTATTTT.

The chain employs TRBV13 and TRBJ2-2; 8 bases are a match to TRBD2. Germline CDR1 PRHDT, CDR2 FYEKMQ (reference sequence). The CDR3 is 16 amino acids. With 5 bases clipped from V and 3 bases from J, the junction kept 8 bases outside the gene matches. The CDR3 nucleotides read TGTGCCAGCAGCGAGACGGGACTAGTGTACACCGGGGAGCTGTTTTTT. Its translation: CASSETGLVYTGELFF.

Written as DNA, the CDR3 is TGCGCCAGCAGCTTGGAAGGCAGCGACTATGGCTACACCTTC. Amino acids: CASSLEGSDYGYTF. The V gene is TRBV5-1, the J gene TRBJ1-2; D gene uncertain. Trimming shortened V by 0 bases and J by 3 bases, and 9 bases separated the two germline ends. Looked up from germline, CDR1 is SGHRS and CDR2 is YFSETQ. The CDR3 totals 14 residues.

The V call is TRBV19, the J call TRBJ1-5; weak D call: TRBD1 (6 bases). The CDR3 sequence is 12 residues long. Germline loops: CDR1 LNHDA, CDR2 SQIVND (reference sequence). Trimming took 5 bases from V and 7 from J, leaving 9 bases between them. CDR3 region: CASSGQNQPQHF. CDR3 coding DNA: TGTGCCAGTAGTGGACAGAACCAGCCCCAGCATTTT.

The rearrangement uses TRBV7-9 and TRBJ2-2; possible D gene TRBD2, 8 bases. Germline V lookup: CDR1 SEHNR, CDR2 FQNEAQ (reference sequence). Between the trimmed V and J ends, which lost 5 bases and 7 bases, there was a span of 26 bases. There are 18 residues in the CDR3. CDR3 in amino acids: CASSPGGSGTPMDGELFF. The DNA for the CDR3 is TGTGCCAGCAGCCCAGGGGGTAGCGGGACCCCTATGGACGGGGAGCTGTTTTTT. Full variable domain (missing parts from reference TRBV7-9 and TRBJ2-2): DTGVSQNPRHKITKRGQNVTFRCDPISEHNRLYWYRQTLGQGPEFLTYFQNEAQLEKSRLLSDRFSAERPKGSFSTLEIQRTEQGDSAMYLCASSPGGSGTPMDGELFFGEGSRLTVL.

The chain is built from TRBV7-3 and TRBJ2-3; no clear D gene. Germline V lookup: CDR1 SGHTA, CDR2 FQGTGA. The CDR3 sequence is 17 residues long. The V and J ends lost 5 bases and 0 bases respectively, with 18 bases between them. In nucleotides, the CDR3 is TGTGCCAGCAGCAAGAAACTGGGCCTTTCTAGCACAGATACGCAGTATTTT. Protein product: CASSKKLGLSSTDTQYF.

This chain connects TRBV5-4 to TRBJ2-2; perhaps TRBD2 as D (5 bases). CDR1 and CDR2 from the germline V gene are SGHNT and YYREEE (reference sequence). Between the trimmed V and J ends, which lost 5 bases and 2 bases, there was a span of 16 bases. The CDR3 contains 16 residues. The DNA of the CDR3 is TGTGCCAGCAGGCCCTGGACTGGCCCAAACACCGGGGAGCTGTTTTTT. It codes for CASRPWTGPNTGELFF.

This chain connects TRBV6-6 to TRBJ2-5, with 8 positions matching TRBD1. J gave up 5 bases and V 6 bases, and 11 bases lay outside the gene matches. CDR1 is MNHNY and CDR2 is SVGAGI in the germline V gene (reference sequence). The CDR3 is 15 residues long. CDR3 nucleotide sequence: TGTGCCAGCAGCCTCGACAGGGGCCCGCGGGAGACCCAGTACTTC. It yields the protein CASSLDRGPRETQYF.

The chain joins TRBV6-5 to TRBJ1-5, with D possibly TRBD1 on 6 matching bases. Trimming left V 6 bases short and J 3 bases short, with 15 bases between. The CDR3 sequence is 15 residues long. Germline CDR1 is MNHEY and CDR2 is SVGAGI. CDR3 protein: CASSSETGYNQPQHF. As DNA, the CDR3 is TGTGCCAGCAGCTCAGAGACAGGTTACAATCAGCCCCAGCATTTT.

This chain joins TRBV5-4 and TRBJ1-1, with D perhaps TRBD1 (6 bases). CDR3 length equals 14 residues. Per germline, CDR1 SGHNT and CDR2 YYREEE (reference sequence). With 2 bases removed from V and 1 base from J, the gap between germline ends came to 9 bases. The CDR3 sequence: CASSFGGANTEAFF. Written as DNA, the CDR3 is TGTGCCAGCAGCTTTGGGGGGGCGAACACTGAAGCTTTCTTT.

The rearrangement uses TRBV5-6 and TRBJ2-3; TRBD2 matches at 10 bases. The germline V gene has CDR1 SGHDT and CDR2 YYEEEE. Unmatched junction bases numbered 7, after V lost 5 bases and J lost 1 base. The CDR3 loop spans 16 amino acids. CDR3 loop: CASSWTSGRGTDTQYF. The CDR3, as DNA: TGTGCCAGCAGTTGGACTAGCGGAAGGGGCACAGATACGCAGTATTTT.

CDR3 protein: CAWSGGYPSYEQYF. The CDR3 coding sequence is TGTGCCTGGAGCGGGGGTTACCCCTCCTACGAGCAGTACTTC. This chain links TRBV30 with TRBJ2-7, with D perhaps TRBD2 (6 bases). V lost 3 bases, J lost 0 bases, and 12 bases lay in between. The germline CDR1 and CDR2 sequences are GTSNPN and SVGIG (reference sequence). CDR3 size: 14 residues.